The 31 T cell receptor beta chains in this list originate from one sample, sequenced in a study of cytomegalovirus exposure and HLA in healthy donors. The PCR ran on 60 Vbeta and 13 Jbeta primers. Clones were read by immunoSEQ multiplex PCR, and TCRdb kept only the in-frame ones, dropping some. The table lists 150,000 to 200,000 clones. Sequenced material: PBMCs. The origin of the receptors is a woman aged 55-69 years in good health and CMV-seronegative.

The V gene is TRBV5-5, the J gene TRBJ2-7, with 7 bases identical to TRBD1. J gave up 2 bases and V 0 bases, and 5 bases lay outside the gene matches. CDR1 and CDR2 (germline): SGHKS, YYEKEE (reference sequence). The CDR3 extends over 15 amino acids. The CDR3 region is CASSLAGRGPYEQYF. The CDR3 DNA reads TGTGCCAGCAGCTTGGCCGGTAGGGGGCCCTACGAGCAGTACTTC. Based on the CDR3 plus reference TRBV5-5 and TRBJ2-7, the full variable domain is DAGVTQSPTHLIKTRGQQVTLRCSPISGHKSVSWYQQVLGQGPQFIFQYYEKEERGRGNFPDRFSARQFPNYSSELNVNALLLGDSALYLCASSLAGRGPYEQYFGPGTRLTVT.

The V call is TRBV29-1, the J call TRBJ2-1, with D unresolved. V shed 4 bases and J shed 4 bases, with 8 bases lying between them. This CDR3 comprises 12 residues. CDR1 and CDR2 from the germline V gene are SQVTM and ANQGSEA. The CDR3 region has the DNA TGCAGCGTTGTTAGGAGTTACAATGAGCAGTTCTTC. Protein sequence: CSVVRSYNEQFF.

For the CDR3, the DNA is TGTGCCAGCAGCTCCAAAGACAGGTACAATGAGCAGTTCTTC. The encoded protein is CASSSKDRYNEQFF. The chain employs TRBV5-4 and TRBJ2-1; the D gene is possibly TRBD1 (6 bases). V was shortened by 3 bases and J by 4 bases, with 11 bases between the two germline ends. This CDR3 region has 14 residues. CDR1 SGHNT and CDR2 YYREEE come from the germline V gene (reference sequence).

The chain couples TRBV28 to TRBJ1-2; D gene unclear. Per the germline V gene, CDR1 is MDHEN and CDR2 is SYDVKM. The V end was cut by 3 bases, the J end by 5 bases, with 16 bases between. CDR3 size: 15 residues. The CDR3 nucleotides read TGTGCCAGCAGTTTTAGGTTTAGCGGGAGATATGGCTACACCTTC. Protein: CASSFRFSGRYGYTF.

This CDR3 is CASSPHLREGVGGYTF. CDR3 in DNA: TGCGCCAGCAGCCCGCATCTCAGGGAGGGGGTTGGGGGCTACACCTTC. The rearrangement links TRBV4-1 to TRBJ1-2; D is perhaps TRBD1 (6 bases). V lost 4 bases and J lost 8, with 23 bases in between. Germline CDR1 MGHRA, CDR2 YSYEKL. The CDR3 is 16 residues long.

The rearrangement links TRBV27 to TRBJ2-3; unclear D gene. Germline V gene data show CDR1 as MNHEY and CDR2 as SMNVEV (reference sequence). This CDR3 region has 14 residues. Trimming removed 0 bases at V and 0 bases at J, with 4 bases between. This chain's CDR3 is CASSLSLSTDTQYF. CDR3 coding DNA: TGTGCCAGCAGTTTATCCCTTAGCACAGATACGCAGTATTTT.

The chain has TRBV5-1 and TRBJ2-4; the match to TRBD1 covers 7 bases. The CDR3 runs 14 residues. Trimming at V came to 4 bases and at J to 6 bases, leaving 7 bases not matched to a gene. Germline V gene data show CDR1 as SGHRS and CDR2 as YFSETQ. CDR3: CASSTDREGNIQYF. CDR3 DNA sequence: TGCGCCAGCAGCACAGACAGGGAAGGAAACATTCAGTACTTC.

The chain has TRBV2 and TRBJ2-1; TRBD2 aligns across 7 bases. The CDR3 is 18 residues long. Germline V gives CDR1 SNHLY, CDR2 FYNNEI. Trimming took 2 bases from V and 2 from J; bases not matched to a gene: 12. The CDR3 DNA follows: TGTGCCAGCAGTGAACGGTTGAAGCGGGATTTACCCTACAATGAGCAGTTCTTC. It specifies CASSERLKRDLPYNEQFF.

The CDR3 DNA reads as TGTGCCATCAGGTTGACAGAAGGGTCCGAGCAGTACTTC. It is translated as CAIRLTEGSEQYF. The gene calls are TRBV10-3 and TRBJ2-7; D may be TRBD1 (5 bases). The CDR3 sequence is 13 residues long. Germline CDR1 ENHRY, CDR2 SYGVKD. The ends were cut back, 6 bases at V and 6 bases at J, with 15 bases in the middle.

The chain employs TRBV5-1 and TRBJ2-7; TRBD1 matches 8 bases. With V trimmed by 4 bases and J by 2 bases, 5 bases remained unmatched. The germline V gene has CDR1 SGHRS and CDR2 YFSETQ. The CDR3 totals 14 residues. The CDR3 is CASSPAGGPYEQYF. The CDR3 region has the DNA TGCGCCAGCAGCCCAGCAGGGGGCCCCTACGAGCAGTACTTC.

As to this clone: Additional DNA sequences in this sample encode the identical CDR3. The chain employs TRBV7-3 and TRBJ1-1; D unclear. CDR1 is SGHTA, CDR2 FQGTGA, per germline. Trimming stripped 2 bases from V and 4 bases from J, with 8 bases between. This CDR3 is built from 13 residues. The CDR3 protein is CASSLSGSTEAFF. DNA for the CDR3: TGTGCCAGCAGCTTATCAGGTTCCACTGAAGCTTTCTTT.

This chain links TRBV6-1 with TRBJ1-5, with D uncertain. The germline gives CDR1 MNHNS, CDR2 SASEGT. V lost 2 bases to trimming and J lost 0 bases, with 8 bases between them. This CDR3 spans 15 amino acids. Written as DNA, the CDR3 is TGTGCCAGCAGTGAAAGGCGACATAGCAATCAGCCCCAGCATTTT. This codes for CASSERRHSNQPQHF.

The chain recombines TRBV10-1 with TRBJ2-1; 7 bases fit TRBD1. Germline V lookup: CDR1 WNHNN, CDR2 SYGVQD (reference sequence). The V and J ends lost 0 bases and 4 bases, in that order; junction bases with no gene match: 6. The CDR3 length is 16 residues. The chain's CDR3 is CASSESKGGFYNEQFF. In nucleotides, the CDR3 is TGCGCCAGCAGTGAGTCGAAAGGGGGCTTTTACAATGAGCAGTTCTTC.

V is TRBV7-2 and J is TRBJ2-2; maybe TRBD2 (5 bases). This CDR3 has 13 amino acids. The germline V and J ends were trimmed by 1 base and 7 bases, with 7 bases remaining between them. Germline assignment: CDR1 SGHTA and CDR2 FQGNSA. The CDR3 bases are TGTGCCAGCAGCTTAGGGACTCGCGGGGAGCTGTTTTTT. This translates into CASSLGTRGELFF. Drawing the rest from reference TRBV7-2 and TRBJ2-2, the complete variable domain is GAGVSQSPSNKVTEKGKDVELRCDPISGHTALYWYRQSLGQGLEFLIYFQGNSAPDKSGLPSDRFSAERTGGSVSTLTIQRTQQEDSAVYLCASSLGTRGELFFGEGSRLTVL.

The CDR3, as DNA: TGCGCCAGCAGCTTGGAGGGCAGGGGGACTTACAATGAGCAGTTCTTC. Amino acid sequence: CASSLEGRGTYNEQFF. This chain uses TRBV5-1 with TRBJ2-1; possibly TRBD1 for D (7 bases). CDR1 and CDR2 (germline): SGHRS, YFSETQ. The CDR3 runs 16 residues. V lost 0 bases and J lost 4, with 14 bases in between.

V gene TRBV30 combines with J gene TRBJ1-2; 9 bases line up with TRBD1. The length of the CDR3 is 13 residues. After removal of 8 bases from V and 0 bases from J, the junction contained 4 bases not matched to a gene. Germline V lookup: CDR1 GTSNPN, CDR2 SVGIG (reference sequence). In DNA form, the CDR3 reads TGTGCCCGGGACAGGGCCCCTAACTATGGCTACACCTTC. Its protein is CARDRAPNYGYTF.

V is TRBV5-1 and J is TRBJ2-6, with 7 bases fitting TRBD2. V shed 3 bases and J 0 bases; nucleotides not matched to a gene: 6. Germline V gene lookup returns CDR1 SGHRS and CDR2 YFSETQ. CDR3 length equals 17 residues. The DNA of the CDR3 is TGCGCCAGCAGCTGGGGGGGGGAACTCTCTGGGGCCAACGTCCTGACTTTC. Translating it yields CASSWGGELSGANVLTF. The whole variable domain, filled in from reference TRBV5-1 and TRBJ2-6, reads KAGVTQTPRYLIKTRGQQVTLSCSPISGHRSVSWYQQTPGQGLQFLFEYFSETQRNKGNFPGRFSGRQFSNSRSEMNVSTLELGDSALYLCASSWGGELSGANVLTFGAGSRLTVL.

V and J are TRBV5-4 and TRBJ2-3, with 7 positions matching TRBD1. This CDR3 has 16 residues. V was pared by 4 bases and J by 1 base, with 9 bases of the junction left unmatched. The V gene's germline CDR1 is SGHNT and CDR2 YYREEE (reference sequence). The CDR3 spells CASSPRGGDGTDTQYF. The CDR3 region has the DNA TGTGCCAGCAGCCCCAGAGGGGGCGACGGCACAGATACGCAGTATTTT.

The J gene is TRBJ2-2, the V gene TRBV19; weak D call: TRBD1 (6 bases). CDR3 length equals 14 residues. Germline assignment: CDR1 LNHDA and CDR2 SQIVND (reference sequence). V was cut by 4 bases and J by 4 bases, with 10 bases left in between. The CDR3 coding sequence is TGTGCCAGTAGTACTGACAGGTCCACCGGGGAGCTGTTTTTT. Amino acid sequence: CASSTDRSTGELFF.

The rearrangement uses TRBV9 and TRBJ1-1, with no clear D. The CDR3 is 14 amino acids. The germline V gene encodes CDR1 SGDLS and CDR2 YYNGEE. Between the trimmed V and J ends, which lost 4 bases and 1 base, there was a span of 11 bases. DNA for the CDR3: TGTGCCAGCAGCCCCCGAGGAGAGAACACTGAAGCTTTCTTT. It translates to CASSPRGENTEAFF.

The genes are TRBV27 and TRBJ2-2, with a tentative D call TRBD2 (7 bases). From germline, CDR1 is MNHEY and CDR2 SMNVEV (reference sequence). Trimming stripped 7 bases from V and 1 base from J, with 16 bases between. This CDR3 region has 16 residues. In DNA form, the CDR3 reads TGTGCCAGCACGGGGGGCAGGGTACAGAACACCGGGGAGCTGTTTTTT. This sequence encodes CASTGGRVQNTGELFF.

The chain links TRBV7-2 to TRBJ2-3; TRBD2 matches 8 bases. Germline V gene data show CDR1 as SGHTA and CDR2 as FQGNSA. V was clipped by 1 base and J by 6 bases; unmatched bases: 12. This CDR3 spans 17 amino acids. The CDR3 reads CASSLVASRGDRDTQYF. As DNA, the CDR3 is TGTGCCAGCAGCTTAGTCGCGTCGCGGGGGGATCGGGATACGCAGTATTTT.

V and J are TRBV29-1 and TRBJ2-3, with D maybe TRBD2 (6 bases). This CDR3 spans 15 amino acids. Trimming cost V 2 bases and J 0 bases, with 12 bases left between them. Germline CDR1 is SQVTM and CDR2 is ANQGSEA. For the CDR3, the DNA is TGCAGCGTTGAAAGGCCCCGGGGGAGCACAGATACGCAGTATTTT. It codes for CSVERPRGSTDTQYF.

This chain connects TRBV6-1 to TRBJ1-4, with D perhaps TRBD1 (6 bases). The CDR3 loop spans 13 amino acids. The V end was cut by 4 bases, the J end by 6 bases, with 9 bases between. Germline loops: CDR1 MNHNS, CDR2 SASEGT. The CDR3 spells CASSGDKDEKLFF. The CDR3 DNA follows: TGTGCCAGCAGTGGGGACAAGGATGAAAAACTGTTTTTT.

The chain uses TRBV7-2 and TRBJ1-5, with D perhaps TRBD1 (5 bases). The V end lost 2 bases, the J end lost 7 bases, and 12 bases lay between the germline ends. The length of the CDR3 is 14 residues. Germline assignment: CDR1 SGHTA and CDR2 FQGNSA. The CDR3 DNA is TGTGCCAGCAGCTTACAGGGTATTCGGCAGCCCCAGCATTTT. It codes for CASSLQGIRQPQHF.

This sequence joins TRBV5-4 and TRBJ2-7, with 10 bases aligning to TRBD1. The CDR3 length is 15 residues. V dropped 4 bases and J dropped 2; count of bases not matched to a gene: 6. Germline CDR1 and CDR2: SGHNT and YYREEE (reference sequence). CDR3 sequence reads: CASSPRTGGAYEQYF. The DNA for the CDR3 is TGTGCCAGCAGCCCAAGGACAGGGGGAGCCTACGAGCAGTACTTC.

The rearrangement joins TRBV27 to TRBJ1-1; the D gene is possibly TRBD1 (5 bases). The ends were cut back, 6 bases at V and 4 bases at J, with 12 bases in the middle. Germline V lookup: CDR1 MNHEY, CDR2 SMNVEV (reference sequence). This CDR3 is 13 amino acids long. CDR3 nucleotides: TGTGCCAGCAGACGGGGGAGGAGCACTGAAGCTTTCTTT. Translation gives CASRRGRSTEAFF.

V usage is TRBV28 and J usage is TRBJ2-7; a possible D gene is TRBD2 (6 bases). V gave up 7 bases and J gave up 2 bases, with 12 bases separating them. The length of the CDR3 is 13 residues. Germline CDR1 MDHEN, CDR2 SYDVKM. As DNA, the CDR3 is TGTGCCAGCACGGGACTGACCCCCTACGAGCAGTACTTC. Translated: CASTGLTPYEQYF.

The J gene is TRBJ1-2, the V gene TRBV6-5; D may be TRBD1 (5 bases). Germline V gives CDR1 MNHEY, CDR2 SVGAGI. Trimming stripped 8 bases from V and 4 bases from J, with 11 bases between. This CDR3 comprises 12 residues. As DNA, the CDR3 is TGTGCCAGCGGAGGGGCGGGCTATGGCTACACCTTC. Encoded protein: CASGGAGYGYTF.

This chain uses TRBV27 with TRBJ2-6; D may be TRBD1 (6 bases). V was trimmed by 5 bases and J by 1 base, leaving 9 bases between them. The length of the CDR3 is 15 residues. CDR1 and CDR2 from the germline V gene are MNHEY and SMNVEV (reference sequence). CDR3 protein: CASSLQGSGANVLTF. The CDR3 nucleotides are TGTGCCAGCAGTCTACAGGGTTCTGGGGCCAACGTCCTGACTTTC.

The rearrangement uses TRBV30 and TRBJ2-1; 16 bases match TRBD2. This CDR3 has 18 residues. Trimming took 5 bases from V and 4 from J; bases not matched to a gene: 11. Germline V gives CDR1 GTSNPN, CDR2 SVGIG (reference sequence). In nucleotides, the CDR3 is TGTGCCTGGCCTAGGGGACTAGCGGGAGGGGCTAGGTACAATGAGCAGTTCTTC. Translating it yields CAWPRGLAGGARYNEQFF.